Below are 18 T cell receptor beta chains sequenced from a single sample in a study of blood T cell repertoires in COVID-19. Repertoires were generated with immunoSEQ multiplex PCR, while TCRdb's copy carries only in-frame clones and drops some. The table includes just over 350,000 clones, over 75% detected once. Sequencing input: PBMCs or T cells enriched from blood (not recorded which). Receptors were obtained from a woman younger than 45 who had recovered from COVID-19.

The table lists this clone with a few counts. This chain uses TRBV6-4 with TRBJ2-1; 9 bases agree with TRBD2. The V segment lost 4 bases and the J segment 8 bases; nucleotides outside the gene matches: 6. Germline V gene data show CDR1 as MRHNA and CDR2 as SNTAGT. The CDR3 is 14 residues long. The CDR3 nucleotides are TGTGCCAGCAGTGGGGCTAGCGGGGCGGATGAGCAGTTCTTC. It is translated as CASSGASGADEQFF.

The rearrangement joins TRBV4-1 to TRBJ2-7, with 10 bases aligning to TRBD1. V dropped 3 bases and J dropped 2; count of bases not matched to a gene: 10. This CDR3 is built from 17 residues. The germline V gene encodes CDR1 MGHRA and CDR2 YSYEKL. CDR3 protein: CASSQTSTGQGPYEQYF. In DNA, the CDR3 is TGCGCCAGCAGCCAGACCTCTACGGGACAGGGGCCCTACGAGCAGTACTTC.

The chain recombines TRBV5-1 with TRBJ1-3; 7 bases match TRBD1. This CDR3 region has 15 residues. Germline V gene lookup returns CDR1 SGHRS and CDR2 YFSETQ. V was clipped by 6 bases and J by 1 base; unmatched bases: 7. As DNA, the CDR3 is TGCGCCAGCAACCCAGGGGGAACGTCTGGAAACACCATATATTTT. Translated, it gives CASNPGGTSGNTIYF.

This clone showed up just a few times. J is TRBJ1-1 and V is TRBV3-1 (or the pseudogene TRBV3-2); D perhaps matches TRBD1 (5 bases). V was pared by 0 bases and J by 0 bases, with 11 bases between. This CDR3 is built from 16 residues. Germline CDR1 reads LGHDT; CDR2 reads YNNKEL (reference sequence). CDR3 DNA sequence: TGTGCCAGCAGCCAAGATTATACAGGACTGAACACTGAAGCTTTCTTT. Encoded protein: CASSQDYTGLNTEAFF.

The V gene is TRBV7-9, the J gene TRBJ2-3, with TRBD1 matching over 10 bases. The CDR3 is 16 amino acids. J lost 4 bases, V lost 3 bases, and 7 bases had no gene match. Looked up from germline, CDR1 is SEHNR and CDR2 is FQNEAQ (reference sequence). Here the CDR3 reads CASSFRGTGVSDTQYF. DNA of the CDR3: TGTGCCAGCAGCTTCCGTGGGACAGGGGTATCAGATACGCAGTATTTT.

To note about this clone: The sample holds other DNA sequences that translate to the same CDR3. This chain uses TRBV5-1 with TRBJ1-4, with D possibly matching TRBD1 (6 bases). The CDR3 totals 15 residues. V lost 0 bases and J lost 0, with 6 bases in between. Germline assignment: CDR1 SGHRS and CDR2 YFSETQ. CDR3 protein: CASSLGTATNEKLFF. CDR3 bases: TGCGCCAGCAGCTTGGGGACAGCAACTAATGAAAAACTGTTTTTT. Drawing the rest from reference TRBV5-1 and TRBJ1-4, the complete variable domain is KAGVTQTPRYLIKTRGQQVTLSCSPISGHRSVSWYQQTPGQGLQFLFEYFSETQRNKGNFPGRFSGRQFSNSRSEMNVSTLELGDSALYLCASSLGTATNEKLFFGSGTQLSVL.

This clone was seen only a few times. The chain carries TRBV7-9 and TRBJ2-7; 10 positions match TRBD2. The CDR3 has 16 amino acids. V dropped 5 bases and J dropped 2; count of bases not matched to a gene: 9. In germline, CDR1 is SEHNR, CDR2 FQNEAQ (reference sequence). CDR3 sequence (DNA): TGTGCCAGCAGCGAGACTAGCGGGCGCTACCCCTACGAGCAGTACTTC. Translation gives CASSETSGRYPYEQYF. The entire variable domain, with the rest obtained from reference TRBV7-9 and TRBJ2-7, is as follows: DTGVSQNPRHKITKRGQNVTFRCDPISEHNRLYWYRQTLGQGPEFLTYFQNEAQLEKSRLLSDRFSAERPKGSFSTLEIQRTEQGDSAMYLCASSETSGRYPYEQYFGPGTRLTVT.

This clone was observed a handful of times. This rearrangement joins TRBV28 to TRBJ2-1, with D maybe TRBD1 (5 bases). Germline lookup yields CDR1 MDHEN and CDR2 SYDVKM. This CDR3 comprises 14 residues. The V gene lost 5 bases and the J gene lost 5 bases, with 13 bases spanning the gap. This CDR3 reads CASSLPTENNEQFF. The CDR3 region has the DNA TGTGCCAGCAGTCTCCCGACAGAAAACAATGAGCAGTTCTTC.

V usage is TRBV11-2 and J usage is TRBJ1-5, with a weak D call TRBD1 (6 bases). Trimming stripped 5 bases from V and 4 bases from J, with 15 bases between. Germline V gene lookup returns CDR1 SGHAT and CDR2 FQNNGV. This CDR3 has 15 amino acids. The CDR3 protein is CASSREAGVNQPQHF. In nucleotides, the CDR3 is TGTGCCAGCAGCCGCGAGGCAGGGGTTAATCAGCCCCAGCATTTT.

V gene TRBV15 combines with J gene TRBJ1-4, with 8 nucleotides matching TRBD1. V trimming: 0 bases; J trimming: 7 bases; junction bases outside the gene matches: 4. The CDR3 has 15 residues. Germline CDR1 and CDR2: LNHNV and YYDKDF (reference sequence). The CDR3 loop reads CATSRDRTGPEKLFF. For the CDR3, the DNA is TGTGCCACCAGCAGAGATAGGACAGGGCCTGAAAAACTGTTTTTT.

V and J are TRBV5-1 and TRBJ1-5; 7 bases match TRBD1. V gave up 1 base and J gave up 5 bases; unmatched junction bases: 3. Germline V gives CDR1 SGHRS, CDR2 YFSETQ. The CDR3 length is 14 residues. CDR3 in DNA: TGCGCCAGCAGCTTGCGAGGGGGCGATCAGCCCCAGCATTTT. Its protein product is CASSLRGGDQPQHF.

V and J are TRBV5-1 and TRBJ1-3, with unresolved D. Trimming took off 0 bases at V and 9 bases at J, with 10 bases between the two ends. Germline-derived CDR1 and CDR2 are SGHRS and YFSETQ. This CDR3 spans 13 amino acids. Written as DNA, the CDR3 is TGCGCCAGCAGCTTGGCGGGGATAAGCACCATATATTTT. Residues: CASSLAGISTIYF.

J is TRBJ1-2 and V is TRBV19, with 7 bases matching TRBD1. Germline V lookup: CDR1 LNHDA, CDR2 SQIVND (reference sequence). J gave up 7 bases and V 3 bases, and 8 bases lay outside the gene matches. The CDR3 runs to 14 residues. Here the CDR3 DNA reads TGTGCCAGTAGTATCCGGGAGGGGGCAGGTGGCTACACCTTC. Translated, it gives CASSIREGAGGYTF. The entire variable domain, with the rest obtained from reference TRBV19 and TRBJ1-2, is as follows: DGGITQSPKYLFRKEGQNVTLSCEQNLNHDAMYWYRQDPGQGLRLIYYSQIVNDFQKGDIAEGYSVSREKKESFPLTVTSAQKNPTAFYLCASSIREGAGGYTFGSGTRLTVV.

The chain combines TRBV6-2 or TRBV6-3 with TRBJ2-2; 8 positions agree with TRBD2. V shed 0 bases and J 10 bases; nucleotides not matched to a gene: 7. CDR1 is MNHEY, CDR2 SVGEGT, per germline. The CDR3 is 15 amino acids. For the CDR3, the DNA is TGTGCCAGCAGTTACTCGCGGGGGGCTTCCGTGGAGCTGTTTTTT. It codes for CASSYSRGASVELFF.

The chain recombines TRBV6-5 with TRBJ2-2, with a weak D call TRBD2 (5 bases). Between the trimmed V and J ends, which lost 6 bases and 6 bases, there was a span of 8 bases. CDR1 MNHEY and CDR2 SVGAGI come from the germline V gene. The CDR3 sequence is 12 residues long. The CDR3 bases are TGTGCCAGCAGCCTGAGGGCCGGGGAGCTGTTTTTT. Translation: CASSLRAGELFF.

The gene calls are TRBV6-6 and TRBJ1-5; a possible D gene is TRBD1 (5 bases). Trimming took off 6 bases at V and 4 bases at J, with 13 bases between the two ends. From germline, CDR1 is MNHNY and CDR2 SVGAGI (reference sequence). The CDR3 is made up of 14 amino acids. The CDR3 bases are TGTGCCAGCAGCAGGTCAGGGCCAAATCAGCCCCAGCATTTT. It is translated as CASSRSGPNQPQHF.

This rearrangement joins TRBV30 to TRBJ2-1, with 10 bases aligning to TRBD2. Looked up from germline, CDR1 is GTSNPN and CDR2 is SVGIG (reference sequence). The J segment lost 1 base and the V segment lost 2 bases, leaving 2 bases of the junction unmatched. CDR3 length: 15 amino acids. The CDR3: CAWSSGGASYNEQFF. The CDR3 DNA reads TGTGCCTGGAGTAGCGGGGGGGCATCCTACAATGAGCAGTTCTTC.

The J gene is TRBJ2-7, the V gene TRBV29-1, with 7 bases identical to TRBD1. The V gene's germline CDR1 is SQVTM and CDR2 ANQGSEA. The J segment lost 3 bases and the V segment lost 4 bases, leaving 0 bases of the junction unmatched. CDR3 length equals 11 residues. The CDR3 DNA reads TGCAGCGTTGGGGACAGCTACGAGCAGTACTTC. This translates into CSVGDSYEQYF.